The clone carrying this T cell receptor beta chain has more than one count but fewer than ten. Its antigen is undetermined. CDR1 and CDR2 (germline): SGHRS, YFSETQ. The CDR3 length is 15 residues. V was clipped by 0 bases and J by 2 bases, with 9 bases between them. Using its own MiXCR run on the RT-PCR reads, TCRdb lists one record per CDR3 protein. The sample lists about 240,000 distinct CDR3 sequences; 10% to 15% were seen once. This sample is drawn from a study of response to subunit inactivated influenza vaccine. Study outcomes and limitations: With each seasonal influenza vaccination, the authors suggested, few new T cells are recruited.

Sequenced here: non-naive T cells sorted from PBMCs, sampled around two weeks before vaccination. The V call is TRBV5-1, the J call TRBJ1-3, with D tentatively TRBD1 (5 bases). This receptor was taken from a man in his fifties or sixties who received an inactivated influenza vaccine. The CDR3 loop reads CASSLGQGTGNTIYF. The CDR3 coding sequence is TGCGCCAGCAGCTTGGGTCAGGGCACTGGAAACACCATATATTTT. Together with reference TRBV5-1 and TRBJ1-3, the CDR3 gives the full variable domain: KAGVTQTPRYLIKTRGQQVTLSCSPISGHRSVSWYQQTPGQGLQFLFEYFSETQRNKGNFPGRFSGRQFSNSRSEMNVSTLELGDSALYLCASSLGQGTGNTIYFGEGSWLTVV.